This T cell receptor (beta chain) was recorded in a study of beta chain features in type 1 diabetes. Notes on the study in general: A closer apparent resemblance between naive, central memory and Treg TCRB repertoires was seen in patients than in healthy donors.

Expressed TCRB transcripts were sequenced because the entire RNA isolate underwent reverse transcription. Sequencing was performed with immunoSEQ multiplex PCR; in TCRdb, only in-frame clones are kept and a portion is missing. Of 680,000 or so clones detected, roughly a sixth appear once; the ten largest clones hold under 0.095%. V was shortened by 4 bases and J by 3 bases, with 16 bases between the two germline ends. The CDR3 consists of 15 residues. One heparinised draw of blood, averaging about 116 mL, came from each donor. Based on CD45RO/CCR7/CD25/CD127/CD95/CD27, CD4+ regulatory, stem cell-like memory, naive and central memory cells were sorted. Populations isolated by sorting all had purity greater than 95%. This clone was seen only a few times. Its antigen is not identified.

This sequence originates from a man aged 18-30 years in good health. The sequenced material came from naive CD4+ T cells from blood. V is TRBV23-1 and J is TRBJ2-7; possible D gene TRBD2, 5 bases. TRBV23-1 qualifies as an ORF whose function is uncertain. CDR3 nucleotide sequence: TGCGCCAGCAGTCGGACCCGGGGTATTAGCTACGAGCAGTACTTC. Amino acids: CASSRTRGISYEQYF.